This TCR beta chain comes out of a study of radiation and T cells in renal cell carcinoma. V lost 0 bases and J 6 bases, leaving 13 bases between the germline ends. Germline CDR1 reads SGHRS; CDR2 reads YFSETQ. This CDR3 region has 15 residues. Indicated time point: baseline pretreatment blood. Noted treatment: 15 Gy SBRT to primary tumor, nephrectomy 4 weeks later. Radiation-treated patients gave blood at baseline, week 2 and week 4. The tumor was a clear cell renal cell carcinoma. Turning to this clone: Its antigen is unknown.

Generated by immunoSEQ multiplex PCR, the TCRdb table keeps only in-frame clones and is missing some. Of roughly 100,000 clones in the sample, approximately 86% were seen once. Broader study findings: Baseline intratumoral clonotype presence is unknown without pretreatment biopsies.

The sequence came from a man in his fifties with renal cell carcinoma. The gene calls are TRBV5-1 and TRBJ1-5; D uncertain. The sequencing here drew on blood, taken from a patient whose treatment included radiotherapy and nephrectomy. CDR3 nucleotides: TGCGCCAGCAGCTTGGACGGTGCAGAGGGTCAGCCCCAGCATTTT. Its translation is CASSLDGAEGQPQHF. The variable domain in full, completed from reference TRBV5-1 and TRBJ1-5, reads KAGVTQTPRYLIKTRGQQVTLSCSPISGHRSVSWYQQTPGQGLQFLFEYFSETQRNKGNFPGRFSGRQFSNSRSEMNVSTLELGDSALYLCASSLDGAEGQPQHFGDGTRLSIL.